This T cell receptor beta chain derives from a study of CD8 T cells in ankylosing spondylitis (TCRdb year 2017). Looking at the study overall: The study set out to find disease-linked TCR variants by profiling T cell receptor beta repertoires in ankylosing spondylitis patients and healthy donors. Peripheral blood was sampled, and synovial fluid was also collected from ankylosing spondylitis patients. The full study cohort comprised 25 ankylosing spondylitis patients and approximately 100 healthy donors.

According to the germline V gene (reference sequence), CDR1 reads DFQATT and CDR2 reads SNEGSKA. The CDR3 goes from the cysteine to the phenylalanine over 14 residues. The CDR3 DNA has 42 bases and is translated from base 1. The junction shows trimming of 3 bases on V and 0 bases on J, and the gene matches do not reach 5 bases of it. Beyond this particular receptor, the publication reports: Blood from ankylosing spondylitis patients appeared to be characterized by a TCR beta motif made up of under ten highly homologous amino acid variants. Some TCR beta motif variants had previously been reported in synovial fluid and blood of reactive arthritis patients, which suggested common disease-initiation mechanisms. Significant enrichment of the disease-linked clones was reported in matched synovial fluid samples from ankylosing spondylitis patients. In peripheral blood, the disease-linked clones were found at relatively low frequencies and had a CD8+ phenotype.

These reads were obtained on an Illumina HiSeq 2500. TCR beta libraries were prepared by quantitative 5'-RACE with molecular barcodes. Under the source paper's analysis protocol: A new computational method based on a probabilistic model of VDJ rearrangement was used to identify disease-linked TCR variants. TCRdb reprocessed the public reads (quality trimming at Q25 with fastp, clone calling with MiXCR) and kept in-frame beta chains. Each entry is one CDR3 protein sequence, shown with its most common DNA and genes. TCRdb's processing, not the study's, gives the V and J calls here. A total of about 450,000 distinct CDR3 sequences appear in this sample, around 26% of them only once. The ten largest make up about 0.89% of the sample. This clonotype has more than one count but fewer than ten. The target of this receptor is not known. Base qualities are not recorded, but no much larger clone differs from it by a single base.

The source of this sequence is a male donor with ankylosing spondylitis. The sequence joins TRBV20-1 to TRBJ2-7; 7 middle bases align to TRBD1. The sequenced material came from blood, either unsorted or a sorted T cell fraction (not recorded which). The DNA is TGCAGTGCTAGGAGGGACAGTAGCTCCTACGAGCAGTACTTC. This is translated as CSARRDSSSYEQYF.